This TCR beta chain came from a study of shared clonotypes between healthy human individuals. TCRdb's table, derived via immunoSEQ multiplex PCR, lists solely in-frame clones and lacks some. Seen here are roughly 700,000 clones, 90% observed once, and the top ten hold less than 40%. In regard to this clone: Its antigen is currently unknown.

V shed 8 bases and J shed 2 bases, with 19 bases lying between them. The CDR3 is 16 amino acids. Germline V gene lookup returns CDR1 SNHLY and CDR2 FYNNEI. Whole-study results and caveats: Non-shared clonotypes displayed generation probabilities falling below those of clonotypes present in all four donors. Enrolling few donors narrowed the genetic and exposure-history diversity that was represented.

The sample comprised memory CD8+ T cells from PBMCs. Subset here: CD45RO+ cells pooled with CCR7-negative TemRA cells. The chain is built from TRBV2 and TRBJ2-1; D is possibly TRBD1 (5 bases). This clonotype originated in a man younger than 35 in good health. Some clones in this sample may be carry-over from other donors' samples. The CDR3 reads CASGPLGPGAYNEQFF. The CDR3 region has the DNA TGTGCCAGCGGACCCTTGGGGCCTGGGGCCTACAATGAGCAGTTCTTC. The entire variable domain, with the rest obtained from reference TRBV2 and TRBJ2-1, is as follows: EPEVTQTPSHQVTQMGQEVILRCVPISNHLYFYWYRQILGQKVEFLVSFYNNEISEKSEIFDDQFSVERPDGSNFTLKIRSTKLEDSAMYFCASGPLGPGAYNEQFFGPGTRLTVL.